This paragraph covers one T cell receptor beta chain sequence. As originally analysed: Reference gene primer amplification yielded estimated nucleated cell counts. Measured with immunoSEQ multiplex PCR; TCRdb has only the in-frame clones, and not every one. From that table come the V and J calls and clone size; the DNA was used to work out D and trimming. The sample shows 90,000 to 100,000 clones, less than 75% of them seen only once. The data were taken from a study of blood T cell repertoires in COVID-19. Study-level background: The United States, Italy and Spain were the sources of the acute and convalescent COVID-19 samples. Nucleic acid was either cDNA or gDNA, and it came from T cells, B-cell-depleted T cells, or PBMCs.

The CDR3 loop spans 19 amino acids. The trim removed 0 bases at V and 5 bases at J, leaving 14 bases unmatched. The germline gives CDR1 SGHNT, CDR2 YYREEE (reference sequence). V usage is TRBV5-4 and J usage is TRBJ2-5, with 12 bases lining up with TRBD1. This receptor was identified in an older woman in a cohort sampled during active or convalescent COVID-19. The sequenced sample was peripheral blood. The CDR3 coding sequence is TGTGCCAGCAGCTTGGGGAGAGGGACAGGGGGCCCCCGTAAGGAGACCCAGTACTTC. Protein: CASSLGRGTGGPRKETQYF.